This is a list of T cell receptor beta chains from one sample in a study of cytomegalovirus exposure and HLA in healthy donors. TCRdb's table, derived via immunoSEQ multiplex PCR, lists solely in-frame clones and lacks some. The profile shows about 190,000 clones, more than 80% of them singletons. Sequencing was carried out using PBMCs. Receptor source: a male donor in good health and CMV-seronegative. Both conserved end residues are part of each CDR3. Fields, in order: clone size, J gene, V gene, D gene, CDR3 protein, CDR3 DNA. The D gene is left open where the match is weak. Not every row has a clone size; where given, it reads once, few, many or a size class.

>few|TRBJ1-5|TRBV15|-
CATSRDRGNQPQHF
TGTGCCACCAGCAGAGATCGAGGGAATCAGCCCCAGCATTTT
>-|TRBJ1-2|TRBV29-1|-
CSVGAEPTNYGYTF
TGCAGCGTTGGGGCAGAACCTACTAACTATGGCTACACCTTC
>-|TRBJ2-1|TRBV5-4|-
CASSYSDEQFF
TGTGCCAGCAGCTATTCGGATGAGCAGTTCTTC
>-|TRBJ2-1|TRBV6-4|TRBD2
CASRAGGSSYNEQFF
TGTGCCAGCAGAGCGGGGGGGAGCTCCTACAATGAGCAGTTCTTC
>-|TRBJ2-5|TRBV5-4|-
CAAGQETQYF
TGTGCCGCAGGTCAAGAGACCCAGTACTTC
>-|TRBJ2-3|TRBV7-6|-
CASSLRGAEADTQYF
TGTGCCAGCAGCTTACGGGGAGCCGAAGCAGATACGCAGTATTTT
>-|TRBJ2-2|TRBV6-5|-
CASSLGRGRAGELFF
TGTGCCAGCAGTCTTGGGAGAGGTAGAGCCGGGGAGCTGTTTTTT
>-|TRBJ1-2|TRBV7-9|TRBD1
CASSLRDRGPRRGYTF
TGTGCCAGCAGCCTCCGGGACAGGGGGCCTCGGAGAGGCTACACCTTC
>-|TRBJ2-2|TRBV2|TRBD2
CASRRLAGPNTGELFF
TGTGCCAGCAGGCGACTAGCGGGACCGAACACCGGGGAGCTGTTTTTT
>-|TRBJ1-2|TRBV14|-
CASSPGRGYGYTF
TGTGCCAGCAGCCCGGGCAGGGGATATGGCTACACCTTC
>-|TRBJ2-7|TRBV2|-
CASSEASGGVRYEQYF
TGTGCCAGCAGTGAAGCAAGTGGAGGGGTCAGGTACGAGCAGTACTTC
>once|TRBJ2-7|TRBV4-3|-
CASSQGYGYEQYF
TGCGCCAGCAGCCAAGGGTACGGCTACGAGCAGTACTTC
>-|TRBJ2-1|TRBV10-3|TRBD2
CAISESASGGGNNEQFF
TGTGCCATCAGTGAGTCGGCTAGCGGGGGGGGGAACAATGAGCAGTTCTTC
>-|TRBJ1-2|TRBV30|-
CAWSTGMGYTF
TGTGCCTGGAGTACAGGAATGGGCTACACCTTC
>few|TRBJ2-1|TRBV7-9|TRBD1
CASTGQGLRSHNEQFF
TGTGCCAGCACCGGACAGGGCCTACGGAGTCACAATGAGCAGTTCTTC
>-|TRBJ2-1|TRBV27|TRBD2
CASSTRLAGGRYNEQFF
TGTGCCAGCAGTACCCGACTAGCGGGAGGAAGATACAATGAGCAGTTCTTC
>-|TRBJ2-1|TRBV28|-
CASRMGTEVGEQFF
TGTGCCAGCAGAATGGGAACGGAGGTAGGGGAGCAGTTCTTC
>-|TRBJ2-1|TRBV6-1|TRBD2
CASSDSGGRSYNEQFF
TGTGCCAGCAGTGATAGCGGGGGCCGCTCCTACAATGAGCAGTTCTTC
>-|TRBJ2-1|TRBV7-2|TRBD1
CASSLAAGTGGGEQFF
TGTGCCAGCAGCTTAGCCGCGGGGACAGGGGGCGGGGAGCAGTTCTTC
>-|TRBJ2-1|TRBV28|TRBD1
CASTLRDRGWNEQFF
TGTGCCAGCACCCTCCGGGACAGGGGGTGGAATGAGCAGTTCTTC
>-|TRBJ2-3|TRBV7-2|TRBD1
CASSLTTGPPTDTQYF
TGTGCCAGCAGCCTTACGACAGGGCCCCCCACAGATACGCAGTATTTT
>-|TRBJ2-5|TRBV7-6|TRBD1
CASSPDRVFGETQYF
TGTGCCAGCAGCCCCGACAGGGTGTTCGGGGAGACCCAGTACTTC
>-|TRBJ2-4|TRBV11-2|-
CASGPKQVVAKNIQYF
TGTGCCAGCGGGCCGAAGCAGGTAGTAGCCAAAAACATTCAGTACTTC
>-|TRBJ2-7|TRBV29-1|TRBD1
CSVVIGGRYEQYF
TGCAGCGTTGTTATAGGGGGCAGGTACGAGCAGTACTTC
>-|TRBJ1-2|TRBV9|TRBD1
CASSGGRRGYGYTF
TGTGCCAGCAGCGGAGGTCGCAGGGGGTATGGCTACACCTTC
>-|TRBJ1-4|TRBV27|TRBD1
CATRTGDEKLFF
TGTGCCACCCGGACAGGGGATGAAAAACTGTTTTTT
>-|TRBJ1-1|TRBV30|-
CAWSTATRAIREAFF
TGTGCCTGGAGTACCGCAACCAGGGCAATCAGGGAAGCTTTCTTT
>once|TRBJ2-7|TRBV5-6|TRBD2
CASSFNLPLAGGITQYF
TGTGCCAGCAGCTTCAATCTCCCACTAGCGGGAGGGATTACGCAGTACTTC
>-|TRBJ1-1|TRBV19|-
CASSITENTEAFF
TGTGCCAGTAGTATTACTGAGAACACTGAAGCTTTCTTT
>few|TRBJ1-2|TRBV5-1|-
CASSSTDRSYGYTF
TGCGCCAGCAGCTCGACCGACAGATCCTATGGCTACACCTTC
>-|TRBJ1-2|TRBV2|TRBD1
CASSVGTGGTNYGYTF
TGTGCCAGCAGTGTAGGGACAGGGGGTACTAACTATGGCTACACCTTC
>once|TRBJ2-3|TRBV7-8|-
CATGGRTADTQYF
TGTGCCACAGGTGGCAGGACTGCAGATACGCAGTATTTT
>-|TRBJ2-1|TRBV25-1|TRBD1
CASSELGRGRVWDEQFF
TGTGCCAGCAGTGAACTTGGCAGGGGGCGGGTTTGGGATGAGCAGTTCTTC
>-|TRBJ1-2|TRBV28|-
CASTQGINYGYTF
TGTGCCAGCACCCAGGGGATTAACTATGGCTACACCTTC
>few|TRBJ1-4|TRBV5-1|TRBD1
CASSLAGQWDRATNEKLFF
TGCGCCAGCAGCTTGGCCGGCCAGTGGGACAGGGCAACTAATGAAAAACTGTTTTTT
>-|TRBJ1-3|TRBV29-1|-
CSVKTALSSGNTIYF
TGCAGCGTCAAGACAGCCCTTAGCTCTGGAAACACCATATATTTT
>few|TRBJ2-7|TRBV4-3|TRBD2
CASSQESSGSDYEQYF
TGCGCCAGCAGCCAAGAATCGAGCGGGAGTGACTACGAGCAGTACTTC
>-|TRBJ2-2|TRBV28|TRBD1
CASSARDRLAGELFF
TGTGCCAGCAGTGCCCGGGACAGGTTAGCCGGGGAGCTGTTTTTT
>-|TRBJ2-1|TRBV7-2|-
CASSLARGSYNEQFF
TGTGCCAGCAGCTTAGCACGGGGATCCTACAATGAGCAGTTCTTC
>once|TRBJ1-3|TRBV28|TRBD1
CASSWTGASSGNTIYF
TGTGCCAGCAGTTGGACAGGGGCCAGCTCTGGAAACACCATATATTTT
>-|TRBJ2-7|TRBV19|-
CASSVQGGYEQYF
TGTGCCAGTAGTGTACAGGGTGGGTACGAGCAGTACTTC
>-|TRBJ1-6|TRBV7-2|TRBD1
CASSWDSSPLHF
TGTGCCAGCAGCTGGGACAGTTCACCCCTCCACTTT
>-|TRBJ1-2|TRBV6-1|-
CASSEASSYLYGYTF
TGTGCCAGCAGTGAAGCGTCAAGCTACCTCTATGGCTACACCTTC
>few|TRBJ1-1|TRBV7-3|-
CASSPQGGENTEAFF
TGTGCCAGCAGCCCTCAGGGAGGGGAAAACACTGAAGCTTTCTTT
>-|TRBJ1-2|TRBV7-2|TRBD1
CASSLHKGAAF
TGTGCCAGCAGCTTACATAAGGGGGCGGCCTTC
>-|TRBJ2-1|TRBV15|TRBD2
CATSRTRLSLRGEQFF
TGTGCCACCAGCCGGACTAGGCTCTCCCTTCGGGGTGAGCAGTTCTTC